Presented here are 28 T cell receptor beta chains from one specimen sequenced in a study of blood T cell repertoires in COVID-19. This table comes from immunoSEQ multiplex PCR, and its TCRdb copy is limited to in-frame clones, with some not included. This sample yields roughly 120,000 clones, of which more than 90% are seen a single time; about 4% belongs to the top ten. The sample taken for sequencing was peripheral blood. The receptors stem from a man over 45 with active COVID-19.

V usage is TRBV30 and J usage is TRBJ2-1; no reliable D call. The germline V and J ends were trimmed by 3 bases and 9 bases, with 12 bases remaining between them. The CDR3 extends over 12 amino acids. Germline V lookup: CDR1 GTSNPN, CDR2 SVGIG (reference sequence). The CDR3 region has the DNA TGTGCCTGGAGCCCTCTCACTCTTGAGCAGTTCTTC. Translating gives CAWSPLTLEQFF.

The chain carries TRBV25-1 and TRBJ2-1; D may be TRBD1 (6 bases). The germline V gene encodes CDR1 MGHDK and CDR2 SYGVNS. The CDR3 is 14 residues long. The V and J ends lost 3 bases and 7 bases respectively, with 13 bases between them. The CDR3 region has the DNA TGTGCCAGCAGTGAGTACAGGGTTTCGAATGAGCAGTTCTTC. This translates into CASSEYRVSNEQFF.

A single count supports this clone. The chain uses TRBV7-9 and TRBJ2-7; perhaps TRBD2 as D (6 bases). V was trimmed by 5 bases and J by 3 bases, leaving 11 bases between them. The CDR3 consists of 13 residues. The germline gives CDR1 SEHNR, CDR2 FQNEAQ (reference sequence). CDR3 nucleotides: TGTGCCAGCAGCCCCGACGGGAGCTACGAGCAGTACGTC. Its translation: CASSPDGSYEQYV.

V gene TRBV27 combines with J gene TRBJ2-1, with D possibly matching TRBD2 (6 bases). Between the trimmed V and J ends, which lost 6 bases and 0 bases, there was a span of 12 bases. Germline CDR1 is MNHEY and CDR2 is SMNVEV (reference sequence). The CDR3 has 15 amino acids. The CDR3 here is CASSLALSSYNEQFF. Here the CDR3 DNA reads TGTGCCAGCAGCCTAGCGCTGAGCTCCTACAATGAGCAGTTCTTC.

V gene TRBV5-1 combines with J gene TRBJ1-2; 10 nucleotides line up with TRBD1. Looked up from germline, CDR1 is SGHRS and CDR2 is YFSETQ. V lost 3 bases, J lost 2 bases, and 4 bases stayed unmatched. This CDR3 has 15 residues. The CDR3 bases are TGCGCCAGCAGCTCGACAGGGGGCAAGAACTATGGCTACACCTTC. Its protein product is CASSSTGGKNYGYTF.

Only a few counts were recorded for this clone. The chain uses TRBV6-6 and TRBJ2-7, with TRBD2 identical over 8 bases. The CDR3 has 16 amino acids. V gave up 4 bases and J gave up 1 base; unmatched junction bases: 9. Germline assignment: CDR1 MNHNY and CDR2 SVGAGI (reference sequence). CDR3 in DNA: TGTGCCAGCAGTTTACCGCCGGGGGGGGTATCCTACGAGCAGTACTTC. Protein product: CASSLPPGGVSYEQYF.

The genes are TRBV10-3 and TRBJ1-2, with 8 nucleotides matching TRBD1. The germline V gene encodes CDR1 ENHRY and CDR2 SYGVKD. The junction had 2 bases not matched to a gene; V was cut back by 0 bases and J by 2 bases. CDR3 length equals 15 residues. CDR3 in amino acids: CAISESGQANYGYTF. The CDR3 region has the DNA TGTGCCATCAGTGAGTCGGGACAGGCCAACTATGGCTACACCTTC.

The J gene is TRBJ2-3, the V gene TRBV5-4; possibly TRBD2 for D (7 bases). V lost 4 bases and J 3 bases, leaving 18 bases between the germline ends. The CDR3 is made up of 16 amino acids. Germline V gene data show CDR1 as SGHNT and CDR2 as YYREEE (reference sequence). The CDR3 sequence is CASSPSGAGVTDTQYF. The CDR3 DNA reads as TGTGCCAGCAGCCCGTCGGGGGCGGGAGTTACAGATACGCAGTATTTT.

The V call is TRBV5-1, the J call TRBJ2-4; TRBD2 agrees at 12 bases. The junction had 9 bases not matched to a gene; V was cut back by 5 bases and J by 0 bases. From germline, CDR1 is SGHRS and CDR2 YFSETQ. The CDR3 has 18 amino acids. The CDR3 region is CASRSGSGLAGAKNIQYF. The CDR3 DNA reads as TGCGCCAGCAGATCGGGATCGGGACTAGCGGGAGCCAAAAACATTCAGTACTTC.

The genes are TRBV11-2 and TRBJ2-1, with 8 bases matching TRBD2. CDR1 SGHAT and CDR2 FQNNGV come from the germline V gene. The CDR3 has 16 residues. V trimming: 1 base; J trimming: 4 bases; junction bases outside the gene matches: 6. The DNA of the CDR3 is TGTGCCAGCAGCTTAGGTCCCCAGCGGGGGTACAATGAGCAGTTCTTC. Its translation: CASSLGPQRGYNEQFF. Combining the CDR3 with reference TRBV11-2 and TRBJ2-1 gives the whole variable domain EAGVAQSPRYKIIEKRQSVAFWCNPISGHATLYWYQQILGQGPKLLIQFQNNGVVDDSQLPKDRFSAERLKGVDSTLKIQPAKLEDSAVYLCASSLGPQRGYNEQFFGPGTRLTVL.

The chain combines TRBV6-5 with TRBJ2-3; 8 bases match TRBD2. Germline assignment: CDR1 MNHEY and CDR2 SVGAGI. The CDR3 loop spans 15 amino acids. Trimming at V came to 7 bases and at J to 2 bases, leaving 8 bases not matched to a gene. The CDR3 nucleotides read TGTGCCAGCACCCCGGGGGGGGGATCCACAGATACGCAGTATTTT. Its translation: CASTPGGGSTDTQYF.

The gene calls are TRBV27 and TRBJ2-2; no clear D. The CDR3 contains 14 residues. The V and J ends lost 1 base and 7 bases respectively, with 10 bases between them. In germline, CDR1 is MNHEY, CDR2 SMNVEV (reference sequence). The CDR3 nucleotides read TGTGCCAGCAGTTTATTAATGGGCCACGGGGAGCTGTTTTTT. Its protein is CASSLLMGHGELFF.

This chain uses TRBV27 with TRBJ2-2, with a tentative D call TRBD1 (5 bases). The CDR3 is 13 amino acids. Germline V gene data show CDR1 as MNHEY and CDR2 as SMNVEV (reference sequence). Trimming left V 2 bases short and J 6 bases short, with 7 bases between. CDR3 amino acids: CASSLVGPGELFF. CDR3 in DNA: TGTGCCAGCAGTTTAGTGGGGCCCGGGGAGCTGTTTTTT.

Turning to this clone: An end of the junction differs from the germline gene, which may be a read error. The J gene is TRBJ2-6, the V gene TRBV5-5; D might be TRBD1 (5 bases). The CDR3 runs 17 residues. CDR1 is SGHKS, CDR2 YYEKEE, per germline (reference sequence). DNA of the CDR3: TGTGCCAGCAGCTTGGGGGCAGGGTCCTCTCGGGCCAACGTCCTGACTTTC. Amino acid sequence: CASSLGAGSSRANVLTF. Using reference TRBV5-5 and TRBJ2-6 for the parts outside the CDR3, the full variable domain is DAGVTQSPTHLIKTRGQQVTLRCSPISGHKSVSWYQQVLGQGPQFIFQYYEKEERGRGNFPDRFSARQFPNYSSELNVNALLLGDSALYLCASSLGAGSSRANVLTFGAGSRLTVL.

V usage is TRBV11-2 and J usage is TRBJ2-1, with TRBD2 matching 12 bases. The CDR3 spans 14 residues. J gave up 8 bases and V 3 bases, and 2 bases lay outside the gene matches. The V gene's germline CDR1 is SGHAT and CDR2 FQNNGV. CDR3 region: CASSLTSGSDEQFF. Here the CDR3 DNA reads TGTGCCAGCAGCTTGACTAGCGGGAGTGATGAGCAGTTCTTC.

The gene calls are TRBV5-6 and TRBJ1-5; D gene uncertain. The germline CDR1 and CDR2 sequences are SGHDT and YYEEEE. The CDR3 is 13 residues long. V was trimmed by 7 bases and J by 2 bases, leaving 10 bases between them. The CDR3 DNA reads as TGTGCCAGCGCCCGGGGAGGCAATCAGCCCCAGCATTTT. Its translation is CASARGGNQPQHF.

J is TRBJ1-6 and V is TRBV5-4, with a weak D call TRBD1 (6 bases). Germline CDR1 is SGHNT and CDR2 is YYREEE (reference sequence). V was cut by 4 bases and J by 8 bases, with 13 bases left in between. CDR3 length equals 14 residues. Here the CDR3 DNA reads TGTGCCAGCAGCCTACAGGGTAGTGATTCACCCCTCCACTTT. Translating gives CASSLQGSDSPLHF.

This clone was observed a single time. The chain links TRBV9 to TRBJ2-6; TRBD1 might be the D (6 bases). Germline loops: CDR1 SGDLS, CDR2 YYNGEE. Trimming took 0 bases from V and 4 from J, leaving 11 bases between them. This CDR3 spans 16 amino acids. The CDR3: CASSVGQGPGANVLTF. CDR3 sequence (DNA): TGTGCCAGCAGCGTAGGGCAGGGGCCCGGGGCCAACGTCCTGACTTTC.

There are a few counts of this clone. This chain links TRBV5-1 with TRBJ1-1; possibly TRBD1 for D (6 bases). The CDR3 extends over 13 amino acids. Deletions cut 4 bases from V and 1 base from J, with 8 bases between. Germline CDR1 is SGHRS and CDR2 is YFSETQ. CDR3 region: CASSRGQNTEAFF. The CDR3, as DNA: TGCGCCAGCAGCAGGGGACAGAACACTGAAGCTTTCTTT.

The rearrangement links TRBV18 to TRBJ1-1; D possibly corresponds to TRBD1 (6 bases). This CDR3 is 14 amino acids long. Germline V CDR1 and CDR2: KGHSH, LQKENI. Trimming shortened V by 2 bases and J by 1 base, and 8 bases separated the two germline ends. CDR3 protein: CASSPDRKNTEAFF. The CDR3 coding sequence is TGTGCCAGCTCACCAGACAGGAAGAACACTGAAGCTTTCTTT.

The sample holds a few counts of this clone. The chain links TRBV9 to TRBJ1-2, with 9 bases lining up with TRBD1. The CDR3 loop spans 15 amino acids. The J segment lost 1 base and the V segment lost 3 bases, leaving 4 bases of the junction unmatched. Germline values: CDR1 SGDLS, CDR2 YYNGEE. The DNA of the CDR3 is TGTGCCAGCAGCGCCGGGACAGGGTATAACTATGGCTACACCTTC. It yields the protein CASSAGTGYNYGYTF.

The V call is TRBV18, the J call TRBJ1-2; 11 bases are a match to TRBD1. Trimming at V came to 6 bases and at J to 7 bases, leaving 10 bases not matched to a gene. The CDR3 loop spans 15 amino acids. CDR1 and CDR2 (germline): KGHSH, LQKENI. Here the CDR3 reads CASSLLGQGAAGYTF. CDR3 sequence (DNA): TGTGCCAGCTCCCTGCTCGGACAGGGGGCGGCTGGCTACACCTTC.

This clone was picked up one time. The chain combines TRBV9 with TRBJ1-2, with D tentatively TRBD1 (6 bases). This CDR3 spans 15 amino acids. Trimming removed 3 bases from V and 0 bases from J, with 12 bases in between. Looked up from germline, CDR1 is SGDLS and CDR2 is YYNGEE. The CDR3: CASSARDTSNYGYTF. The DNA for the CDR3 is TGTGCCAGCAGCGCTCGGGACACCTCTAACTATGGCTACACCTTC. The entire variable domain, with the rest obtained from reference TRBV9 and TRBJ1-2, is as follows: DSGVTQTPKHLITATGQRVTLRCSPRSGDLSVYWYQQSLDQGLQFLIQYYNGEERAKGNILERFSAQQFPDLHSELNLSSLELGDSALYFCASSARDTSNYGYTFGSGTRLTVV.

This chain uses TRBV4-2 with TRBJ1-5; TRBD1 aligns across 7 bases. The junction had 2 bases not matched to a gene; V was cut back by 4 bases and J by 5 bases. CDR1 is LGHNA and CDR2 is YNFKEQ in the germline V gene. The CDR3 sequence is 13 residues long. The CDR3 spells CASSRDSYQPQHF. The CDR3 bases are TGTGCCAGCAGCCGGGACAGTTATCAGCCCCAGCATTTT.

The CDR3 DNA reads as TGCGCCAGCAGATATGCTGCTGGAGCGAACACCGGGGAGCTGTTTTTT. It specifies CASRYAAGANTGELFF. V gene TRBV5-1 combines with J gene TRBJ2-2; no definite D call. In germline, CDR1 is SGHRS, CDR2 YFSETQ. The CDR3 loop spans 16 amino acids. Trimming left V 5 bases short and J 0 bases short, with 14 bases between.

V and J are TRBV24-1 and TRBJ2-3; TRBD1 matches at 10 bases. The CDR3 has 16 amino acids. Germline trimming cut 4 bases from V and 2 bases from J; bases unmatched to any gene: 5. Germline values: CDR1 KGHDR, CDR2 SFDVKD. In DNA, the CDR3 is TGTGCCACCAGTGACGCGGGACAGGGGTTCACAGATACGCAGTATTTT. It specifies CATSDAGQGFTDTQYF.

The chain uses TRBV5-1 and TRBJ2-5; TRBD1 matches 8 bases. V lost 2 bases and J lost 2; bases outside the gene matches: 5. Looked up from germline, CDR1 is SGHRS and CDR2 is YFSETQ. The CDR3 is 15 amino acids. This chain's CDR3 is CASSFLGQAQETQYF. As DNA, the CDR3 is TGCGCCAGCAGCTTCCTGGGACAGGCACAAGAGACCCAGTACTTC.

The V and J genes are TRBV5-6 and TRBJ1-5; tentative D call: TRBD1 (5 bases). The CDR3 runs 16 residues. V was clipped by 1 base and J by 3 bases, with 14 bases between them. Germline values: CDR1 SGHDT, CDR2 YYEEEE. CDR3 nucleotide sequence: TGTGCCAGCAGCTTGTGGGGGGACGGTTACAATCAGCCCCAGCATTTT. Protein product: CASSLWGDGYNQPQHF.